What follows describes a single T cell receptor beta chain. The authors' processing: Nucleated cell number was recorded as an estimate derived from reference gene primer amplification. Only in-frame clones appear in the TCRdb table, and some are missing; sequencing was by immunoSEQ multiplex PCR. V, J and clone size are those of that table, while D and trimming were read from the DNA. The sample has around 94,000 clones; approximately 84% are singletons. These data come from a study of blood T cell repertoires in COVID-19. CDR1 is MNHEY, CDR2 SVGAGI, per germline. Trimming removed 5 bases from V and 2 bases from J; junction bases left unmatched: 9. The CDR3 covers 15 residues.

The TCR sequence derives from a human donor in a cohort sampled during active COVID-19. The sequencing input was peripheral blood. The rearrangement uses TRBV6-5 and TRBJ2-7; TRBD1 matches at 7 bases. In DNA, the CDR3 is TGTGCCAGCAGTAGTGCCGGGACAGTAACCTACGAGCAGTACTTC. It codes for CASSSAGTVTYEQYF.